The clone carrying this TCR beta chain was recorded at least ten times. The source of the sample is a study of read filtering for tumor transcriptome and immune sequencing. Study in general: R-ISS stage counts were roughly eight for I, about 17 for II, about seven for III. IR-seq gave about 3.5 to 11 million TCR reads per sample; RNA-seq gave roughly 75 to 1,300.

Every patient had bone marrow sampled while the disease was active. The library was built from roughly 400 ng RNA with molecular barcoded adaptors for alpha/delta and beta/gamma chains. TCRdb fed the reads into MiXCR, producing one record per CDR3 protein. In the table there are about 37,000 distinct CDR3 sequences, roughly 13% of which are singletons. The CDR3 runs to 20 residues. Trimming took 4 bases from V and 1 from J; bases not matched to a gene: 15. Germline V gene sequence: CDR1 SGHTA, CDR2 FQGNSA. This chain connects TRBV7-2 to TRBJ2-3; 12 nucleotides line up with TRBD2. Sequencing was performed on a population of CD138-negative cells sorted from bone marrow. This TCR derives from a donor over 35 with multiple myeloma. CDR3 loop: CASSYRVSSGRVRGTDTQYF. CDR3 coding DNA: TGTGCCAGCAGCTACCGGGTGTCTAGCGGGAGGGTCAGGGGCACAGATACGCAGTATTTT.